The rows below give T cell receptor beta chains drawn from one sample of a study of blood T cell repertoires in COVID-19. Assay used: immunoSEQ multiplex PCR; TCRdb lists only in-frame clones, some missing. The table includes some 170,000 clones, around four fifths detected once. Material: peripheral blood. The receptors come from a man in his 70s with acute or convalescent COVID-19. CDR3s include the opening cysteine and the closing phenylalanine or tryptophan. Fields, in order: clone size, J gene, V gene, D gene, CDR3 DNA, CDR3 protein. A D gene is named only where the DNA matches it firmly. Where a row states a size, it is once, few, many or the class of an expanded clone; other rows omit it.

once,TRBJ1-2,TRBV12-3/TRBV12-4,TRBD1,TGTGCCAGCAGTCCAAAGGACAGGTCTGGCTACACCTTC,CASSPKDRSGYTF
-,TRBJ2-3,TRBV19,TRBD1,TGTGCCAGTCCTCCGGGGGACAGGGGCGCAGATACGCAGTATTTT,CASPPGDRGADTQYF
-,TRBJ1-4,TRBV30,-,TGTGCCTGGAGTCACGCCCCCTTGACAGGAGAGGGCGAAAAACTGTTTTTT,CAWSHAPLTGEGEKLFF
-,TRBJ1-2,TRBV12-3/TRBV12-4,-,TGTGCCAGCAGTTATAGGGGGTCCTATGGCTACACCTTC,CASSYRGSYGYTF
-,TRBJ2-5,TRBV5-6,-,TGTGCCAGCAGCTCCCCCGGAACAGGGAATTTCCAAGAGACCCAGTACTTC,CASSSPGTGNFQETQYF
-,TRBJ2-2,TRBV5-1,-,TGCGCCAGCAGCTTGGAAACTGGAGGGGTATTGTTCACCGGGGAGCTGTTTTTT,CASSLETGGVLFTGELFF
-,TRBJ1-4,TRBV7-9,TRBD1,TGTGCCAGCAGCGCAGGGGGAGAAAAACTGTTTTTT,CASSAGGEKLFF
-,TRBJ1-5,TRBV3-1/TRBV3-2,-,TGTGCCAGCAGCCAATCGGGTGGCAATCAGCCCCAGCATTTT,CASSQSGGNQPQHF
once,TRBJ1-3,TRBV18,-,TGTGCCAGCTCACCAACAGGGTCTGGAAACACCATATATTTT,CASSPTGSGNTIYF
-,TRBJ1-5,TRBV24-1,-,TGTGCCACCAGTGATAGCACGGGTAGCCCCCAGCATTTT,CATSDSTGSPQHF
-,TRBJ1-1,TRBV5-1,TRBD1,TGCGCCAGCAGCCTAACGCTACAGGGGGCGGCTTTCTTT,CASSLTLQGAAFF
-,TRBJ1-4,TRBV2,-,TGTGCCAGCATGAGGGGACTTAATGAAAAACTGTTTTTT,CASMRGLNEKLFF
many,TRBJ2-2,TRBV27,TRBD2,TGTGCCAGCAGTCCCAGCGGGAGGGCCGACACCGGGGAGCTGTTTTTT,CASSPSGRADTGELFF
-,TRBJ2-1,TRBV10-1,-,TGCGCCAGCAGCGCCCCGGGGGACCTCTACAATGAGCAGTTCTTC,CASSAPGDLYNEQFF
-,TRBJ2-3,TRBV19,TRBD2,TGTGCCAGTAGGGCCGGGATCGGGGGGGCAGATACGCAGTATTTT,CASRAGIGGADTQYF
-,TRBJ1-1,TRBV28,-,TGTGCCAGCAGGCTGGGGGGGGCGAGGGACACTGAAGCTTTCTTT,CASRLGGARDTEAFF
-,TRBJ1-2,TRBV4-1,-,TGCGCCAGCAGCCAAGACCGGACAAGCTATGGCTACACCTTC,CASSQDRTSYGYTF
-,TRBJ2-7,TRBV18,-,TGTGCCAGCTCACCGGGGGCCGGGTACGAGCAGTACTTC,CASSPGAGYEQYF
-,TRBJ2-3,TRBV19,TRBD2,TGTGCCAGTAGCTCCATTAGCGGGAGGAGCACAGATACGCAGTATTTT,CASSSISGRSTDTQYF
-,TRBJ2-3,TRBV5-1,TRBD2,TGCGCCAGCAGCTTGGTGTCCGGGACTAGCGGGGCGCCTCACACAGATACGCAGTATTTT,CASSLVSGTSGAPHTDTQYF
few,TRBJ2-2,TRBV7-9,TRBD2,TGTGCCAGCAGCTCGAGCGGGAGAGACACCGGGGAGCTGTTTTTT,CASSSSGRDTGELFF
few,TRBJ1-3,TRBV27,-,TGTGCCAGCAGTTTAACCGTCCCCAGGGGTGGAAACACCATATATTTT,CASSLTVPRGGNTIYF
-,TRBJ2-2,TRBV7-2,TRBD1,TGTGCCAGCAGCTTAGGACAGGGATCGAACACCGGGGAGCTGTTTTTT,CASSLGQGSNTGELFF
-,TRBJ1-5,TRBV5-4,-,TGTGCCAGCAGCTTGGGTGGGGGCGACAATCAGCCCCAGCATTTT,CASSLGGGDNQPQHF
-,TRBJ2-7,TRBV9,TRBD2,TGTGCCAGCAGCGCCGGGTTTAGCGGGGGAGACGAGCAGTACTTC,CASSAGFSGGDEQYF
few,TRBJ1-3,TRBV14,TRBD1,TGTGCCAGCAGCCGAAACAGGGGGCCTGGAAACACCATATATTTT,CASSRNRGPGNTIYF
-,TRBJ1-6,TRBV6-1,-,TGTGCCAGCAGTGATACAGATTTTAATTCACCCCTCCACTTT,CASSDTDFNSPLHF
-,TRBJ2-3,TRBV7-2,-,TGTGCCAGCAGCTTATCTTTGGGGGCTGGAGATACGCAGTATTTT,CASSLSLGAGDTQYF
-,TRBJ1-6,TRBV6-5,TRBD1,TGTGCCAGCGGGACAGGGGGTTCCTTGCCCCTCCACTTT,CASGTGGSLPLHF
-,TRBJ2-6,TRBV5-1,TRBD1,TGCGCCAGCAGATTCACAGGGGACTCTGGGGCCAACGTCCTGACTTTC,CASRFTGDSGANVLTF
few,TRBJ1-3,TRBV10-3,TRBD1,TGTGCCATCAGTGAGGGTCAGGGGGCAAACACCATATATTTT,CAISEGQGANTIYF
-,TRBJ1-2,TRBV14,-,TGTGCCAGCAGCCAAGAGGGGGCAGTTAACTATGGCTACACCTTC,CASSQEGAVNYGYTF
-,TRBJ1-2,TRBV5-8,TRBD1,TGTGCCAGCAGCCCTGGACAGGGGGCAGAAGGCTACACCTTC,CASSPGQGAEGYTF
-,TRBJ1-6,TRBV25-1,TRBD1,TGTGCCAGCAGGACAGGGGCAGGCAATTCACCCCTCCACTTT,CASRTGAGNSPLHF
-,TRBJ1-1,TRBV19,-,TGTGCCAGTAGTCCCCAACAGGGTTACCGCGCTGAAGCTTTCTTT,CASSPQQGYRAEAFF
many,TRBJ1-2,TRBV5-1,-,TGCGCCAGCAGCTTGGGTCAGTCTGGCTACACCTTC,CASSLGQSGYTF
-,TRBJ2-5,TRBV10-3,TRBD2,TGTGCCATCAGTGAGTTCGAGACTAGCGGGGGGGCTGTTCACTTC,CAISEFETSGGAVHF
-,TRBJ1-1,TRBV5-6,-,TGTGCCAGCAGCTTGCAGGGACTCGAATTATCTTTCTTT,CASSLQGLELSFF
-,TRBJ2-7,TRBV30,TRBD1,TGTGCCTGGAGATCTAGGACAGGGGGGTTCGAGCAGTACTTC,CAWRSRTGGFEQYF
few,TRBJ2-1,TRBV5-6,-,TGTGCCAGCAGCTTGGGAGTTGGGCAGTTCTTC,CASSLGVGQFF
-,TRBJ2-5,TRBV5-1,TRBD1,TGCGCCAGCAGCTTGGGGACCACAGGGGCCGAGACCCAGTACTTC,CASSLGTTGAETQYF
-,TRBJ2-1,TRBV5-4,-,TGTGCCAGCAGCTTGCGAGGGAGCTCCTACAATGAGCAGTTCTTC,CASSLRGSSYNEQFF
-,TRBJ1-4,TRBV11-2,TRBD1,TGTGCCAGCAGCTTAGTTAGCGACAGGGACGAAAAACTGTTTTTT,CASSLVSDRDEKLFF
-,TRBJ2-2,TRBV18,TRBD1,TGTGCCAGCTCATCCGGGACAGGCGGAACCGGGGAGCTGTTTTTT,CASSSGTGGTGELFF
-,TRBJ2-2,TRBV4-3,-,TGCGCCAGCAGCCAAGATCTAATAATTGCTTCCTCCCCTAACACCGGGGAGCTGTTTTTT,CASSQDLIIASSPNTGELFF
-,TRBJ1-2,TRBV24-1,TRBD1,TGTGCCACCAGTGATCCCACAGGGGGCCACTATGGCTACACCTTC,CATSDPTGGHYGYTF
-,TRBJ1-6,TRBV28,-,TGTGCCAGCAAACCCGGGGGGAACTTTCGTTCACCCCTCCACTTT,CASKPGGNFRSPLHF
-,TRBJ2-3,TRBV11-1,TRBD2,TGTGCCAGCAGCCTAGCGGGGGGAAGCACAGATACGCAGTATTTT,CASSLAGGSTDTQYF
once,TRBJ2-3,TRBV7-2,-,TGTGCCAGCAGGTCCGGACATAGCACAGATACGCAGTATTTT,CASRSGHSTDTQYF
-,TRBJ1-5,TRBV16,-,TGTGCCAGCAGCCAATCGGGGCAGGGGAATCAGCCCCAGCATTTT,CASSQSGQGNQPQHF
-,TRBJ2-7,TRBV18,TRBD2,TGTGCCAGCTCAGATGTTTTTCGCGGGAGGGACTCCTACGAGCAGTACTTC,CASSDVFRGRDSYEQYF
-,TRBJ1-5,TRBV7-2,-,TGTGCCAGCAGCCCCAGGGACACCAATCAGCCCCAGCATTTT,CASSPRDTNQPQHF
-,TRBJ2-7,TRBV9,TRBD1,TGTGCCAGCAGCACCCGGGACAGCTCCTACGAGCAGTACTTC,CASSTRDSSYEQYF
-,TRBJ2-1,TRBV29-1,TRBD1,TGCAGCGTAGGCGGGACAGGGATATTTGAGCAGTTCTTC,CSVGGTGIFEQFF
-,TRBJ1-6,TRBV6-5,TRBD1,TGTGCCAGCAGTTACTCGAGACAGGGAGATTCACCCCTCCACTTT,CASSYSRQGDSPLHF
-,TRBJ2-3,TRBV27,TRBD2,TGTGCCAGCAGGCCGGGGGGGACAGATACGCAGTATTTT,CASRPGGTDTQYF
few,TRBJ2-7,TRBV11-2,TRBD2,TGTGCCAGCAGCTTAGCTAGCGGCTACGAGCAGTACTTC,CASSLASGYEQYF
-,TRBJ1-2,TRBV4-3,TRBD1,TGCGCCAGCAGCCTCGGGACAGCCTCCGGCTGGGATGGCTACACCTTC,CASSLGTASGWDGYTF
-,TRBJ2-7,TRBV24-1,-,TGTGCCACCTTTAAAGGGGAATCCCGCATCCTCTACGAGCAGTACTTC,CATFKGESRILYEQYF
-,TRBJ2-1,TRBV20-1,TRBD2,TGCAGTGCTGGTGGACTAGGGGATGAGCAGTTCTTC,CSAGGLGDEQFF